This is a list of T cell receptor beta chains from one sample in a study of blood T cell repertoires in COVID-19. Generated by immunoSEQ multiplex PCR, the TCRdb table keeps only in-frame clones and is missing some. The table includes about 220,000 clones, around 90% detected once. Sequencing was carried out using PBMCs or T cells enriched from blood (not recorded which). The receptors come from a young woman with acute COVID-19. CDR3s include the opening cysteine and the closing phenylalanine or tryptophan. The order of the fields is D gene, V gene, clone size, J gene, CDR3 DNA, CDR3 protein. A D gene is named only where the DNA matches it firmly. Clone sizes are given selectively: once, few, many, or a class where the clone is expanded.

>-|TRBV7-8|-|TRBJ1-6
TGTGCCAGCAGCTTAGCTTGGGCTAATTCACCCCTCCACTTT
CASSLAWANSPLHF
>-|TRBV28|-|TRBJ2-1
TGTGCCAGCAGTTCCCCTAGAGATGAGCAGTTCTTC
CASSSPRDEQFF
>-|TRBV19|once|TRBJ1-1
TGTGCCAGTGGGAGGGCTAACACTGAAGCTTTCTTT
CASGRANTEAFF
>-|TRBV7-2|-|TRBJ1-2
TGTGCCAGCAGCTTGCCGAGGATCTATGGCTACACCTTC
CASSLPRIYGYTF
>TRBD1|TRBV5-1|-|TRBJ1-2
TGCGCCAGCAGCTTGGGACAGGGAAGTGGCTACACCTTC
CASSLGQGSGYTF
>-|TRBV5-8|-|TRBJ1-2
TGTGCCAGCAGCTCTCCGAGGACAGAAGAACGTGGCTACACCTTC
CASSSPRTEERGYTF
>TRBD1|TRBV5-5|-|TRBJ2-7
TGTGCCAGCAGCGCCACTTGGGGACAGGTCTACGAGCAGTACTTC
CASSATWGQVYEQYF
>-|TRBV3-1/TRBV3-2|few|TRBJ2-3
TGTGCCAGCAGCCAAGCCCCGTCCACAGATACGCAGTATTTT
CASSQAPSTDTQYF
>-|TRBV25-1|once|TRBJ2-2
TGTGCCAGCAGTGGATTACAGGGTACGAACACCGGGGAGCTGTTTTTT
CASSGLQGTNTGELFF
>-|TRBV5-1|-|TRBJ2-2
TGCGCCAGCAGTTTCGTGACAATGAACACCGGGGAGCTGTTTTTT
CASSFVTMNTGELFF
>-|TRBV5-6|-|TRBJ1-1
TGTGCCAGCAGCTTCTTGAGGAACACTGAAGCTTTCTTT
CASSFLRNTEAFF
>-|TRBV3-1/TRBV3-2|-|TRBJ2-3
TGTGCCAGCAGCCAAGACCCACAGTATCTTGCAGATACGCAGTATTTT
CASSQDPQYLADTQYF
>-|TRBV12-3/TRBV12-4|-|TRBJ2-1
TGTGCCAGCAGTTTGGGGGCTCCCAATGAGCAGTTCTTC
CASSLGAPNEQFF
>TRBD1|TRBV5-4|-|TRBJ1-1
TGTGCCAGCAGCCTCGGGACAGGTGAGGAAGCTTTCTTT
CASSLGTGEEAFF
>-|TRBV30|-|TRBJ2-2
TGTGCCTGGAGTACAACGGAAGACAGCACCGGGGAGCTGTTTTTT
CAWSTTEDSTGELFF
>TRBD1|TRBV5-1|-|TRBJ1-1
TGCGCCAGCAGCCACTTGGGACAGAGTATAATGAACACTGAAGCTTTCTTT
CASSHLGQSIMNTEAFF
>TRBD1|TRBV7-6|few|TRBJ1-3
TGTGCCAGCAGCCCCGCAGGGGGCTGGGGAAACACCATATATTTT
CASSPAGGWGNTIYF
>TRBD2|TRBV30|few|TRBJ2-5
TGTGCCTGGAGTGAGGGACTAGCGGGGGGGAAAGAGACCCAGTACTTC
CAWSEGLAGGKETQYF
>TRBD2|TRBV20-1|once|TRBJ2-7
TGCAGTGCCCTGCGGGGGGGGGAGCAGTACTTC
CSALRGGEQYF
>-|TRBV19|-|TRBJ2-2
TGTGCCAGGGGACAAATCAGCGGGGAGAACACCGGGGAGCTGTTTTTT
CARGQISGENTGELFF
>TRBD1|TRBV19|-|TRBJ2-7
TGTGCCAGTAGTTCTCGGACAGGGGGCTCCTACGAGCAGTACTTC
CASSSRTGGSYEQYF
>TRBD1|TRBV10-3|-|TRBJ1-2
TGTGCCATCTGGGGGAGACAGGGGTACTATGGCTACACCTTC
CAIWGRQGYYGYTF
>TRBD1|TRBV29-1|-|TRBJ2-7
TGCAGCGTTGAAGGTGGACAGGGTTACTACGAGCAGTACTTC
CSVEGGQGYYEQYF
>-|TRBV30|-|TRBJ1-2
TGTGCCTGGAGAGTTATGGGAGATGGCTACACCTTC
CAWRVMGDGYTF
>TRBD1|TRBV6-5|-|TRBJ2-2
TGTGCCAGCCTTCCAGGGGGTGGCGGGGAGCTGTTTTTT
CASLPGGGGELFF
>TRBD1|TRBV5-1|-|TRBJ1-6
TGCGCCAGCAGCTTCGACAGGGATAAAAATTCACCCCTCCACTTT
CASSFDRDKNSPLHF
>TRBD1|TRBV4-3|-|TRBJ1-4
TGCGCCAGCAGCTCAGTCGTGGACAGGGATAATGAAAAACTGTTTTTT
CASSSVVDRDNEKLFF
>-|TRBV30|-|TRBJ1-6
TGTGCCTGGAGTAACCAGGGGCTGAATTCACCCCTCCACTTT
CAWSNQGLNSPLHF
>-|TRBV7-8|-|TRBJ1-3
TGTGCCAGCCACTCTGGAAACACCATATATTTT
CASHSGNTIYF
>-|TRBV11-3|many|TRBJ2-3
TGTGCCAGCAGCTTAGGGGGCATCACAGATACGCAGTATTTT
CASSLGGITDTQYF